One sample yielded the 32 T cell receptor beta chains listed below, sequenced in a study of blood T cell repertoires in COVID-19. Clones were sequenced by immunoSEQ multiplex PCR, and TCRdb holds only the in-frame ones, with some missing. This table has about 150,000 clones, around 82% appearing once. The source material was peripheral blood. The receptor set was obtained from a woman between 45 and 65 years old with acute or convalescent COVID-19.

The chain is built from TRBV7-2 and TRBJ2-1, with 15 bases lining up with TRBD2. The CDR3 loop spans 17 amino acids. With V trimmed by 1 base and J by 10 bases, 8 bases remained unmatched. Per germline, CDR1 SGHTA and CDR2 FQGNSA. Here the CDR3 reads CASSLDPGLAGGSEQFF. The CDR3 coding sequence is TGTGCCAGCAGCTTAGACCCTGGACTAGCGGGGGGGAGCGAGCAGTTCTTC.

J is TRBJ1-1 and V is TRBV19, with a possible D match to TRBD1 (5 bases). The CDR3 length is 14 residues. CDR1 is LNHDA and CDR2 is SQIVND in the germline V gene (reference sequence). Trimming removed 3 bases at V and 5 bases at J, with 13 bases between. CDR3 protein: CASSIQGEGTEAFF. The DNA of the CDR3 is TGTGCCAGTAGTATCCAAGGGGAAGGTACTGAAGCTTTCTTT. The full variable domain, its missing parts supplied by reference TRBV19 and TRBJ1-1, is DGGITQSPKYLFRKEGQNVTLSCEQNLNHDAMYWYRQDPGQGLRLIYYSQIVNDFQKGDIAEGYSVSREKKESFPLTVTSAQKNPTAFYLCASSIQGEGTEAFFGQGTRLTVV.

The chain is built from TRBV9 and TRBJ2-1; possible D gene TRBD2, 6 bases. The CDR3 sequence is 16 residues long. Germline V gives CDR1 SGDLS, CDR2 YYNGEE. With 4 bases removed from V and 1 base from J, the gap between germline ends came to 15 bases. The CDR3 DNA is TGTGCCAGCAGCCCTTCGGCGGGGCCGTCCTACAATGAGCAGTTCTTC. Translation gives CASSPSAGPSYNEQFF.

The chain has TRBV12-3 or TRBV12-4 and TRBJ1-1, with 8 nucleotides matching TRBD1. V was clipped by 6 bases and J by 12 bases; unmatched bases: 6. The CDR3 extends over 11 amino acids. CDR3 in DNA: TGTGCCAGCAGGACGACAGGGGCGACTTTCTTT. This gives the protein CASRTTGATFF.

This clone was observed a single time. Relative to the germline gene, one junction end is altered; a read error may explain this. The rearrangement joins TRBV9 to TRBJ2-6, with TRBD1 matching over 7 bases. Germline V gene lookup returns CDR1 SGDLS and CDR2 YYNGEE. The CDR3 is 17 amino acids. In DNA, the CDR3 is TGTGCCAGCAGCGCCAGGGACAGCGGTCCTGGAGCCAACGTCCTGACTTTC. Amino acids: CASSARDSGPGANVLTF.

The chain couples TRBV11-2 to TRBJ2-1, with a weak D call TRBD1 (6 bases). V lost 2 bases and J 8 bases, leaving 7 bases between the germline ends. There are 12 residues in the CDR3. CDR1 is SGHAT and CDR2 is FQNNGV in the germline V gene. The CDR3 DNA is TGTGCCAGCAGCTTAAACAGGGATGAGCAGTTCTTC. Encoded protein: CASSLNRDEQFF.

This clone was seen a handful of times. The chain links TRBV10-3 to TRBJ2-7; D possibly corresponds to TRBD1 (6 bases). CDR1 and CDR2 from the germline V gene are ENHRY and SYGVKD. CDR3 size: 14 residues. The germline V and J ends were trimmed by 7 bases and 0 bases, with 13 bases remaining between them. The CDR3 region is CAINPDRTSYEQYF. The CDR3 coding sequence is TGTGCCATCAACCCGGACAGAACCTCCTACGAGCAGTACTTC.

The V gene is TRBV6-2 or TRBV6-3, the J gene TRBJ2-1; 12 bases map to TRBD1. The trim removed 4 bases at V and 8 bases at J, leaving 9 bases unmatched. Germline CDR1 reads MNHEY; CDR2 reads SVGEGT. CDR3 length: 16 amino acids. Written as DNA, the CDR3 is TGTGCCAGCAGTTCCGCGGGGACAGGGGGCCTCGATGAGCAGTTCTTC. Translating it yields CASSSAGTGGLDEQFF.

In the case of this clone: At one of its ends the junction is not consistent with the germline gene, which may arise from a read error. The genes are TRBV7-9 and TRBJ1-1; D uncertain. The CDR3 is made up of 14 amino acids. Looked up from germline, CDR1 is SEHNR and CDR2 is FQNEAQ (reference sequence). This CDR3 reads CASGLEGMNTEAFF. The CDR3 DNA reads as TGTGCCAGCGGCTTGGAGGGTATGAACACTGAAGCTTTCTTT.

The chain joins TRBV2 to TRBJ1-2; tentative D call: TRBD1 (6 bases). CDR3 length: 12 amino acids. Germline V CDR1 and CDR2: SNHLY, FYNNEI. V lost 3 bases and J 6 bases, leaving 8 bases between the germline ends. The CDR3 loop reads CASSDPGDGYTF. Written as DNA, the CDR3 is TGTGCCAGCAGTGATCCAGGGGATGGCTACACCTTC.

The chain has TRBV19 and TRBJ1-5, with 8 bases that match TRBD1. CDR3 length equals 15 residues. Germline V lookup: CDR1 LNHDA, CDR2 SQIVND (reference sequence). Losses at the gene ends were 4 bases for V and 7 bases for J; bases not matched to a gene: 9. DNA of the CDR3: TGTGCCAGTAGTACCGGACAGGGTGTAAGGCAGCCCCAGCATTTT. It codes for CASSTGQGVRQPQHF.

The chain combines TRBV6-4 with TRBJ2-3; 7 bases map to TRBD2. Germline V gene sequence: CDR1 MRHNA, CDR2 SNTAGT. Trimming at V came to 6 bases and at J to 2 bases, leaving 8 bases not matched to a gene. CDR3 length: 15 amino acids. DNA of the CDR3: TGTGCCAGCAGCCGGGGCGGGGGAAACACAGATACGCAGTATTTT. It translates to CASSRGGGNTDTQYF.

Only a few counts were recorded for this clone. The genes are TRBV28 and TRBJ1-1; D gene ambiguous. Trimming took 3 bases from V and 0 from J, leaving 20 bases between them. This CDR3 contains 18 residues. Germline V gene sequence: CDR1 MDHEN, CDR2 SYDVKM. The CDR3 DNA is TGTGCCAGCAGTTTTACCGTCGGGAAAACAACTATGAACACTGAAGCTTTCTTT. It yields the protein CASSFTVGKTTMNTEAFF.

This rearrangement joins TRBV29-1 to TRBJ2-3, with TRBD1 identical over 11 bases. The CDR3 is made up of 15 amino acids. The ends lost 1 base at V and 9 bases at J; junction bases unmatched: 9. Looked up from germline, CDR1 is SQVTM and CDR2 is ANQGSEA. The CDR3 region is CSVEVGTGGSGTQYF. The CDR3 region has the DNA TGCAGCGTTGAAGTCGGGACAGGGGGTTCAGGCACGCAGTATTTT.

The CDR3 reads CASSAPGGRITEAFF. As DNA, the CDR3 is TGTGCCAGCAGCGCGCCAGGGGGCCGGATCACTGAAGCTTTCTTT. The V call is TRBV9, the J call TRBJ1-1; 8 nucleotides agree with TRBD1. CDR3 length: 15 residues. V shed 3 bases and J 4 bases; nucleotides not matched to a gene: 8. CDR1 is SGDLS, CDR2 YYNGEE, per germline.

The chain uses TRBV11-3 and TRBJ2-5; 7 bases align to TRBD2. The CDR3 covers 17 residues. Germline CDR1 is SGHNT and CDR2 is YENEEA. With 1 base clipped from V and 5 bases from J, the junction kept 13 bases outside the gene matches. The CDR3 region is CASSLGPYGGGRETQYF. DNA for the CDR3: TGTGCCAGCAGCTTAGGCCCGTATGGCGGGGGTAGGGAGACCCAGTACTTC.

This chain uses TRBV6-2 or TRBV6-3 with TRBJ1-5; 7 nucleotides line up with TRBD1. The CDR3 runs to 16 residues. The germline V gene has CDR1 MNHEY and CDR2 SVGEGT. The ends lost 6 bases at V and 4 bases at J; junction bases unmatched: 12. The CDR3 loop is CASSLFRTGTNQPQHF. CDR3 bases: TGTGCCAGCAGCCTTTTTAGGACAGGAACAAATCAGCCCCAGCATTTT.

This rearrangement joins TRBV7-9 to TRBJ1-2; TRBD1 might be the D (6 bases). The CDR3 has 14 amino acids. CDR1 and CDR2 from the germline V gene are SEHNR and FQNEAQ (reference sequence). V was pared by 5 bases and J by 3 bases, with 13 bases between. The CDR3 loop is CASSKPTGDYGYTF. The DNA of the CDR3 is TGTGCCAGCAGCAAGCCGACAGGAGACTATGGCTACACCTTC.

The chain employs TRBV28 and TRBJ1-6; possibly TRBD1 for D (5 bases). With 8 bases removed from V and 7 bases from J, the gap between germline ends came to 15 bases. CDR1 is MDHEN and CDR2 is SYDVKM in the germline V gene. There are 14 residues in the CDR3. The CDR3 bases are TGTGCCAGCGGAATCCAGGGAGGCAATTCACCCCTCCACTTT. Its protein is CASGIQGGNSPLHF.

The V and J genes are TRBV7-2 and TRBJ1-2, with a weak D call TRBD1 (5 bases). From germline, CDR1 is SGHTA and CDR2 FQGNSA. This CDR3 has 13 amino acids. Trimming stripped 1 base from V and 8 bases from J, with 11 bases between. This chain's CDR3 is CASSLVAGGGYTF. The CDR3 region has the DNA TGTGCCAGCAGCTTAGTCGCGGGGGGAGGCTACACCTTC.

This clone showed up just a few times. V gene TRBV18 combines with J gene TRBJ2-1; D remains unclear. The CDR3 is made up of 14 amino acids. Deletions cut 5 bases from V and 0 bases from J, with 8 bases between. Germline values: CDR1 KGHSH, CDR2 LQKENI. The CDR3 coding sequence is TGTGCCAGCTCAGAGGCCGTCTCCTACAATGAGCAGTTCTTC. It yields the protein CASSEAVSYNEQFF.

The CDR3 loop reads CASSLQGARRNQPQHF. The CDR3 bases are TGTGCCAGCAGCTTACAGGGGGCGAGGCGCAATCAGCCCCAGCATTTT. This rearrangement joins TRBV5-6 to TRBJ1-5; 9 bases fit TRBD1. The V segment lost 2 bases and the J segment 2 bases; nucleotides outside the gene matches: 5. This CDR3 contains 16 residues. Germline values: CDR1 SGHDT, CDR2 YYEEEE.

This chain links TRBV4-3 with TRBJ1-2; 8 nucleotides align to TRBD1. Losses at the gene ends were 0 bases for V and 7 bases for J; bases not matched to a gene: 10. From germline, CDR1 is LGHNA and CDR2 YSLEER. The CDR3 runs to 16 residues. CDR3 protein: CASSQERQGAIGGYTF. CDR3 in DNA: TGCGCCAGCAGCCAAGAAAGGCAGGGGGCGATCGGTGGCTACACCTTC.

This chain links TRBV5-6 with TRBJ1-2; a possible D gene is TRBD1 (5 bases). Germline V gene sequence: CDR1 SGHDT, CDR2 YYEEEE. The V gene lost 0 bases and the J gene lost 1 base, with 7 bases spanning the gap. The length of the CDR3 is 14 residues. The CDR3 loop reads CASSLEGHNYGYTF. The CDR3 DNA reads as TGTGCCAGCAGCTTGGAGGGGCATAACTATGGCTACACCTTC.

This chain joins TRBV28 and TRBJ1-2, with 11 positions matching TRBD1. Germline V CDR1 and CDR2: MDHEN, SYDVKM. CDR3 length: 14 amino acids. The V and J ends lost 6 bases and 8 bases, in that order; junction bases with no gene match: 8. CDR3: CASRTGTGGRGYTF. DNA of the CDR3: TGTGCCAGCAGGACCGGGACAGGGGGTAGGGGCTACACCTTC.

This clone was counted a single time. The chain is built from TRBV5-1 and TRBJ2-3, with D hard to call. V was clipped by 4 bases and J by 3 bases, with 12 bases between them. Looked up from germline, CDR1 is SGHRS and CDR2 is YFSETQ. The length of the CDR3 is 14 residues. Here the CDR3 DNA reads TGCGCCAGCAGCCCCCTCCAGAGGACAGATACGCAGTATTTT. This codes for CASSPLQRTDTQYF.

On this clone itself: Other nucleotide sequences from this sample produce the same CDR3. V and J are TRBV2 and TRBJ1-2, with 7 positions matching TRBD1. Per germline, CDR1 SNHLY and CDR2 FYNNEI. The CDR3 has 13 amino acids. Unmatched junction bases numbered 7, after V lost 5 bases and J lost 7 bases. The CDR3 protein is CASSLDRNSGYTF. In DNA form, the CDR3 reads TGTGCCAGCAGTTTGGACAGGAATTCTGGCTACACCTTC.

This clone was observed a handful of times. This sequence joins TRBV6-1 and TRBJ1-5; TRBD1 agrees at 7 bases. The V segment lost 3 bases and the J segment 0 bases; nucleotides outside the gene matches: 11. The CDR3 consists of 18 residues. Per the germline V gene, CDR1 is MNHNS and CDR2 is SASEGT. CDR3 sequence reads: CASSDLGGQPYSNQPQHF. The CDR3 DNA sequence: TGTGCCAGCAGTGACCTGGGGGGACAGCCTTATAGCAATCAGCCCCAGCATTTT.

J is TRBJ1-1 and V is TRBV6-5; D is uncertain. Trimming shortened V by 3 bases and J by 11 bases, and 19 bases separated the two germline ends. The CDR3 sequence is 14 residues long. The germline V gene has CDR1 MNHEY and CDR2 SVGAGI. The chain's CDR3 is CASSYWASRGRAFF. CDR3 bases: TGTGCCAGCAGTTATTGGGCCAGTCGGGGTCGTGCTTTCTTT.

This chain links TRBV6-5 with TRBJ1-1; D perhaps matches TRBD1 (5 bases). In germline, CDR1 is MNHEY, CDR2 SVGAGI. V shed 6 bases and J shed 4 bases, with 12 bases lying between them. This CDR3 contains 13 residues. The DNA of the CDR3 is TGTGCCAGCAGATATCAGGGAGGCACTGAAGCTTTCTTT. Translated: CASRYQGGTEAFF.

The count of this clone is one. The J gene is TRBJ1-1, the V gene TRBV4-3; D might be TRBD1 (6 bases). This CDR3 region has 14 residues. V shed 5 bases and J shed 4 bases, with 14 bases lying between them. Looked up from germline, CDR1 is LGHNA and CDR2 is YSLEER. The CDR3 is CASSRGLQGTEAFF. CDR3 nucleotide sequence: TGCGCCAGCAGCAGGGGACTACAGGGCACTGAAGCTTTCTTT.

The CDR3 DNA is TGTGCCAGCAGCAATCAACAGGGGGCTGGGCAGCCCCAGCATTTT. Its protein product is CASSNQQGAGQPQHF. The chain is built from TRBV7-8 and TRBJ1-5; 9 nucleotides agree with TRBD1. With 5 bases clipped from V and 7 bases from J, the junction kept 9 bases outside the gene matches. Germline V gives CDR1 SGHVS, CDR2 FQNEAQ. The CDR3 has 15 amino acids.